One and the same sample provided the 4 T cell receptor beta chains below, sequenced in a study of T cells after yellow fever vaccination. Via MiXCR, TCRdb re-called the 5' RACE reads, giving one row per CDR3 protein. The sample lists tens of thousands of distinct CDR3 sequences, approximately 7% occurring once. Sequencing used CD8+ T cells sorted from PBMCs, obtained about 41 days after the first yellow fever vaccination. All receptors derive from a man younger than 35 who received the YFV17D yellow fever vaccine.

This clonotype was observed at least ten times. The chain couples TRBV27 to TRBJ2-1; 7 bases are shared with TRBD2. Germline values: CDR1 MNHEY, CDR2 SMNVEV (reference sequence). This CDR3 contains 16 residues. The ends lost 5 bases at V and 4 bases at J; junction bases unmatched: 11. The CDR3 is CASSPLGLAEYNEQFF. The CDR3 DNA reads TGTGCCAGCAGTCCCCTAGGTCTAGCGGAATACAATGAGCAGTTCTTC.

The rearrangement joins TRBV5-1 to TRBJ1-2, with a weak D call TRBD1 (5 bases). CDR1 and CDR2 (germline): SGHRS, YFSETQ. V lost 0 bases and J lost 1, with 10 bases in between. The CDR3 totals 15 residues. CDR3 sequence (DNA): TGCGCCAGCAGCTTGGAGGCGGGGGTTAACTATGGCTACACCTTC. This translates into CASSLEAGVNYGYTF.

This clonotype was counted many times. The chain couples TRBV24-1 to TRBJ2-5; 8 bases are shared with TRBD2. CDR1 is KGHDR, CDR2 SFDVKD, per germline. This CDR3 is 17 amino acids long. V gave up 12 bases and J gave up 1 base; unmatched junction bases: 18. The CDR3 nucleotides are TGTGCCCCCCCGCGGGGGGAAAGACCAAGCTGCCAAGAGACCCAGTACTTC. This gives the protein CAPPRGERPSCQETQYF.

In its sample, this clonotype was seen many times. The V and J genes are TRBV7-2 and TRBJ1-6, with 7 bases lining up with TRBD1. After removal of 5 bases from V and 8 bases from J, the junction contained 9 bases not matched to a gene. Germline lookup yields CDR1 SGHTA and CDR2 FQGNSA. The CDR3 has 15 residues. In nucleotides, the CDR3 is TGTGCCAGCAGCCAATGGGACAGAAGGGATTCACCCCTCCACTTT. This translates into CASSQWDRRDSPLHF.